The present T cell receptor beta chain was sequenced within a study of Graves' ophthalmopathy and Graves' hyperthyroidism. Study-level information: The study drew peripheral blood at initial diagnosis, before any treatment.

At least ten counts were recorded for this clonotype. Its antigen is undetermined. Findings and caveats of the study: Most thyroid clonotypes expanded beyond 0.001 frequency were also found in blood.

V was pared by 9 bases and J by 2 bases, with 20 bases between. CDR3 length: 15 amino acids. CDR1 MNHNS and CDR2 SASEGT come from the germline V gene. RNA transcripts provided the template for amplifying TCR beta CDR3 regions. Amplification began with first-round RT-PCR using HTBI primers, then second-round multiplex PCR was performed. A single record per CDR3 protein comes from TCRdb applying MiXCR to the multiplex PCR reads. The sample consists of 170,000 or so distinct CDR3 sequences, 30% to 45% of them appearing once. The sequence was collected from a man aged 25-45 years with Graves' ophthalmopathy. Sequenced sample: peripheral blood. This chain links TRBV6-1 with TRBJ2-7; D not resolved. In DNA form, the CDR3 reads TGTGCCAGTACGCCGGCAGCCACCATTCCCTACGAGCAGTACTTC. Translated: CASTPAATIPYEQYF.